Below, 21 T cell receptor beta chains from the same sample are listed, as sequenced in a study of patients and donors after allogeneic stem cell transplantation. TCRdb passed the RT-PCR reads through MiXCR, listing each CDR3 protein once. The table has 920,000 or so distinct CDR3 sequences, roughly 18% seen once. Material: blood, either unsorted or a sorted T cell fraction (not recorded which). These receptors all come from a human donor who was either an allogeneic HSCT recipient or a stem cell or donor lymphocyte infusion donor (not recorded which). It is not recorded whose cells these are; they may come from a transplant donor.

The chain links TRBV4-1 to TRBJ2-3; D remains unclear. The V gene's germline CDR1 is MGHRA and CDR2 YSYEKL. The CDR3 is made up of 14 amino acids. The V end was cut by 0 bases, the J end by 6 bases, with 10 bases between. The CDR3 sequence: CASSQDENGDTQYF. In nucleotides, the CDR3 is TGCGCCAGCAGCCAAGATGAAAACGGGGATACGCAGTATTTT.

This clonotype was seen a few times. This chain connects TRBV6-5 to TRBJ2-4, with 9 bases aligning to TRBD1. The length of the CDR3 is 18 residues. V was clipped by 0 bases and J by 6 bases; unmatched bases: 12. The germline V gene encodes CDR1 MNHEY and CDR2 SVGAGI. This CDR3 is CASSYSGDRARMTNIQYF. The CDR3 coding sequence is TGTGCCAGCAGTTACTCGGGGGACAGGGCCAGGATGACAAACATTCAGTACTTC.

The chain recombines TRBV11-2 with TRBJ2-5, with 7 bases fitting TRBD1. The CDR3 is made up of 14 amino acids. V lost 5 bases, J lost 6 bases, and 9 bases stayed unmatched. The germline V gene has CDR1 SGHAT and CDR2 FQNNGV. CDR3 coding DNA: TGTGCCAGCAGCCGGGACAGTCTTGAGAAGACCCAGTACTTC. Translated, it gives CASSRDSLEKTQYF. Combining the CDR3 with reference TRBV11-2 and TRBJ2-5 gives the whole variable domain EAGVAQSPRYKIIEKRQSVAFWCNPISGHATLYWYQQILGQGPKLLIQFQNNGVVDDSQLPKDRFSAERLKGVDSTLKIQPAKLEDSAVYLCASSRDSLEKTQYFGPGTRLLVL.

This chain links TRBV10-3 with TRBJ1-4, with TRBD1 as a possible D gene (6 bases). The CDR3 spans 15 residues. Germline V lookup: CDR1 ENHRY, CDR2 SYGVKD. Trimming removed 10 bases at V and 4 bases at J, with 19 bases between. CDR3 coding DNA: TGTGCCACCCAGGCCGGGCAGGGGCATAATGAAAAACTGTTTTTT. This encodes CATQAGQGHNEKLFF.

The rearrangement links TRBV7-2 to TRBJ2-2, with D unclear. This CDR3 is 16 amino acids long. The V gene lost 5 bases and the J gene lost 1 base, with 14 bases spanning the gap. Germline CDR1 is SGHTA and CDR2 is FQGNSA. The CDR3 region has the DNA TGTGCCAGCAGCCGAGCTGGCCCTCAGAACACCGGGGAGCTGTTTTTT. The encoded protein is CASSRAGPQNTGELFF.

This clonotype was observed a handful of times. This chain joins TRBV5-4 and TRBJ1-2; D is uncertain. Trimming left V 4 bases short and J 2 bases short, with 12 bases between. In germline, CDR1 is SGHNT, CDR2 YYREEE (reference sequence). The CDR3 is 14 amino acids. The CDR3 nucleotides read TGTGCCAGCAGCATAACCCAGACAAACTATGGCTACACCTTC. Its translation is CASSITQTNYGYTF.

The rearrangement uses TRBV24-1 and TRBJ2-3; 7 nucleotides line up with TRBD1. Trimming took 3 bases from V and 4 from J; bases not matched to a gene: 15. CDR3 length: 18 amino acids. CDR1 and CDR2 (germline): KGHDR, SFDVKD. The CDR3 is CATSDPTGRRGRPDTQYF. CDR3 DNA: TGTGCCACCAGTGATCCGACCGGTCGTAGGGGGCGACCAGATACGCAGTATTTT.

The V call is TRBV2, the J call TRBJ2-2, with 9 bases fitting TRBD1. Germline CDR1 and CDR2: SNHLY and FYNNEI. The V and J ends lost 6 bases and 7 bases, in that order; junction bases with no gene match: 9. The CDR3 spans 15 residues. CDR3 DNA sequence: TGTGCCAGCAGGGCGACAGGGGGGACGGTCGGGGAGCTGTTTTTT. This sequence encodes CASRATGGTVGELFF.

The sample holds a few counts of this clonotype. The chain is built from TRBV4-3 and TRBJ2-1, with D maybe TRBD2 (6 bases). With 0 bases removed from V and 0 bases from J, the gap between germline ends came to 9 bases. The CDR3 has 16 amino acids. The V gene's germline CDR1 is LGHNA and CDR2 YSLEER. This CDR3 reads CASSQDSLASYNEQFF. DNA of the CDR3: TGCGCCAGCAGCCAAGATTCACTAGCCTCCTACAATGAGCAGTTCTTC.

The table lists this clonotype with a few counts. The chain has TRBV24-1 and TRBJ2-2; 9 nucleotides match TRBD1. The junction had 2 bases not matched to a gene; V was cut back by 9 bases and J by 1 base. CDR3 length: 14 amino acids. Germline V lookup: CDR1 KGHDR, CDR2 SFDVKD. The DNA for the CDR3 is TGTGCCACCGGGACAGGGATGAACACCGGGGAGCTGTTTTTT. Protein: CATGTGMNTGELFF.

The CDR3 sequence is CASSPVSGYNEKLFF. As DNA, the CDR3 is TGTGCCAGCAGCCCCGTCTCTGGATATAATGAAAAACTGTTTTTT. This chain links TRBV11-2 with TRBJ1-4; D unresolved. CDR3 length: 15 residues. The V end was cut by 5 bases, the J end by 4 bases, with 14 bases between. Germline values: CDR1 SGHAT, CDR2 FQNNGV.

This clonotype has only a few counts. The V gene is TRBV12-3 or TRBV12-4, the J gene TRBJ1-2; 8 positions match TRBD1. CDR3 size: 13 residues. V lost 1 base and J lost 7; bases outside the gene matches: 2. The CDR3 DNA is TGTGCCAGCAGTTTAGGGACAGGGCTTGGCTACACCTTC. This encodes CASSLGTGLGYTF.

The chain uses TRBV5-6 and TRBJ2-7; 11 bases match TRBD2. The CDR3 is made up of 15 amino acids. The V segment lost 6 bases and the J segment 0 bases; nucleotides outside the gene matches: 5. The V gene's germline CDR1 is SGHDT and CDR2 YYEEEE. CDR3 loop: CASTPLAGGSYEQYF. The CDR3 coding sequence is TGTGCCAGCACCCCCCTAGCGGGGGGCTCCTACGAGCAGTACTTC. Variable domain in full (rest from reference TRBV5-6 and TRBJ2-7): DAGVTQSPTHLIKTRGQQVTLRCSPKSGHDTVSWYQQALGQGPQFIFQYYEEEERQRGNFPDRFSGHQFPNYSSELNVNALLLGDSALYLCASTPLAGGSYEQYFGPGTRLTVT.

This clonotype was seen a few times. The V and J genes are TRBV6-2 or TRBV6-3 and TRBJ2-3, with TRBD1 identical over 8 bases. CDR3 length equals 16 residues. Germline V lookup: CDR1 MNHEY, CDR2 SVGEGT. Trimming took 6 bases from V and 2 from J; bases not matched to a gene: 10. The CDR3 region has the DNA TGTGCCAGCAGCCGGGAACCGGACAGGGACACAGATACGCAGTATTTT. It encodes CASSREPDRDTDTQYF.

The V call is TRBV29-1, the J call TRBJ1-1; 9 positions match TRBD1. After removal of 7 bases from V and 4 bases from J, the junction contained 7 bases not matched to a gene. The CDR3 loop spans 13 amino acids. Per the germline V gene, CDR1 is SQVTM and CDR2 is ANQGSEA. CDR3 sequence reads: CSGHWTGVTEAFF. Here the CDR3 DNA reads TGCAGCGGTCACTGGACAGGGGTCACTGAAGCTTTCTTT. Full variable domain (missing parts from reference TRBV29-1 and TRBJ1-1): SAVISQKPSRDICQRGTSLTIQCQVDSQVTMMFWYRQQPGQSLTLIATANQGSEATYESGFVIDKFPISRPNLTFSTLTVSNMSPEDSSIYLCSGHWTGVTEAFFGQGTRLTVV.

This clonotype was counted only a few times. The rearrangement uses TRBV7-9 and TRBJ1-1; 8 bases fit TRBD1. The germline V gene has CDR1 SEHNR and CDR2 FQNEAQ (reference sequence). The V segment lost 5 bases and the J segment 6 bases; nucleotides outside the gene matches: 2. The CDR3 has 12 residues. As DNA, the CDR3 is TGTGCCAGCAGCCGGACAGGGCCTGAAGCTTTCTTT. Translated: CASSRTGPEAFF.

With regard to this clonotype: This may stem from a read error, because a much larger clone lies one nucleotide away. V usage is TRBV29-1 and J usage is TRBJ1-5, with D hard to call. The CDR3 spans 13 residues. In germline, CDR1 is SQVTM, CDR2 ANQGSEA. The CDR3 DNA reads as TGCAGCGTTGGTATCTCGGGGAATCTGCCCCAGCATTTT. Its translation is CSVGISGNLPQHF.

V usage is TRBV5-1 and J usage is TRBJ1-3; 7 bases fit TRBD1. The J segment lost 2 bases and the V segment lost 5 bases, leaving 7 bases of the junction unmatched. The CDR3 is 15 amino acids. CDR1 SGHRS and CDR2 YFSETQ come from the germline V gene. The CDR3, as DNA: TGCGCCAGCAGTTATGGAGACAGGGCTGGAAACACCATATATTTT. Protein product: CASSYGDRAGNTIYF. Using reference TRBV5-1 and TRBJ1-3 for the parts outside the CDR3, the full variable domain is KAGVTQTPRYLIKTRGQQVTLSCSPISGHRSVSWYQQTPGQGLQFLFEYFSETQRNKGNFPGRFSGRQFSNSRSEMNVSTLELGDSALYLCASSYGDRAGNTIYFGEGSWLTVV.

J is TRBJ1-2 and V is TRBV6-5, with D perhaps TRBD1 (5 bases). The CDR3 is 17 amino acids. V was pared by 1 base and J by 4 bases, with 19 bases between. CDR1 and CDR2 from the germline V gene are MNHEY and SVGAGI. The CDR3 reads CASSYYGAPRFSYGYTF. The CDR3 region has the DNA TGTGCCAGCAGTTACTATGGGGCACCCCGGTTCAGCTATGGCTACACCTTC.

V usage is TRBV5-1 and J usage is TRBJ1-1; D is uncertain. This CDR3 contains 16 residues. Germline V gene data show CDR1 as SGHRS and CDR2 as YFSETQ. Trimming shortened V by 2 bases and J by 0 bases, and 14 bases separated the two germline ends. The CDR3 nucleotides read TGCGCCAGCAGCTTTAGGGCACAAGGTTTGAACACTGAAGCTTTCTTT. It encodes CASSFRAQGLNTEAFF.

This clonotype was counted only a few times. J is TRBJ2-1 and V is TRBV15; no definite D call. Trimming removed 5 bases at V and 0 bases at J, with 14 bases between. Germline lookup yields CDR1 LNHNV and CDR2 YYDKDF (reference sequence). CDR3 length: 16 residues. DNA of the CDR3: TGTGCCACCAGCTCACGACTGACACACTCCTACAATGAGCAGTTCTTC. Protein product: CATSSRLTHSYNEQFF.